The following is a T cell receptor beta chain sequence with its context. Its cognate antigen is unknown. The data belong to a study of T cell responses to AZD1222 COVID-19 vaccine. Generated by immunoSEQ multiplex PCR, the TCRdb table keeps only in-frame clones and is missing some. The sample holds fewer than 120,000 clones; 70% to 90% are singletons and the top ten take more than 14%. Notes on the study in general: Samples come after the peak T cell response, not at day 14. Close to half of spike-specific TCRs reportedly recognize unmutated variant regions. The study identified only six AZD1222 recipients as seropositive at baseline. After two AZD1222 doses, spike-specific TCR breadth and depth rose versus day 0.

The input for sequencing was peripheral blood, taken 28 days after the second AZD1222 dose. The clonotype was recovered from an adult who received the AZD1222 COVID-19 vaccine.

The CDR3 bases are TGTGCCAGCGGGATCTTCTCTGGAAACACCATATATTTT. Its protein product is CASGIFSGNTIYF. The chain joins TRBV28 to TRBJ1-3; no clear D gene. V lost 8 bases and J lost 0, with 8 bases in between. The CDR3 runs 13 residues. Per germline, CDR1 MDHEN and CDR2 SYDVKM.